This T cell receptor beta chain was sequenced during a study of cytomegalovirus exposure and HLA in healthy donors. Across the study: Genotyping showed 70% to 90% of roughly 400 donors falling in the Caucasian-associated ancestry cluster. General study findings and limits: An observed cluster of highly shared sequence variants was recorded as a likely sequencing artifact.

Points on this clone: Its specificity is unknown.

Germline lookup yields CDR1 SGHTA and CDR2 FQGNSA. This CDR3 contains 14 residues. With 1 base removed from V and 1 base from J, the gap between germline ends came to 4 bases. Both 60 Vbeta primers and 13 Jbeta primers went into the PCR. Clones were read by immunoSEQ multiplex PCR, and TCRdb kept only the in-frame ones, dropping some. Seen here are some 250,000 clones, roughly 87% observed once, and the top ten hold 5% to 6.5%. V usage is TRBV7-2 and J usage is TRBJ2-2, with D unresolved. The clonotype comes from a woman aged 40 to 50 in good health and CMV-seropositive. The material sequenced was PBMCs. The DNA of the CDR3 is TGTGCCAGCAGCTTAGTAGTGAACACCGGGGAGCTGTTTTTT. Translating it yields CASSLVVNTGELFF.